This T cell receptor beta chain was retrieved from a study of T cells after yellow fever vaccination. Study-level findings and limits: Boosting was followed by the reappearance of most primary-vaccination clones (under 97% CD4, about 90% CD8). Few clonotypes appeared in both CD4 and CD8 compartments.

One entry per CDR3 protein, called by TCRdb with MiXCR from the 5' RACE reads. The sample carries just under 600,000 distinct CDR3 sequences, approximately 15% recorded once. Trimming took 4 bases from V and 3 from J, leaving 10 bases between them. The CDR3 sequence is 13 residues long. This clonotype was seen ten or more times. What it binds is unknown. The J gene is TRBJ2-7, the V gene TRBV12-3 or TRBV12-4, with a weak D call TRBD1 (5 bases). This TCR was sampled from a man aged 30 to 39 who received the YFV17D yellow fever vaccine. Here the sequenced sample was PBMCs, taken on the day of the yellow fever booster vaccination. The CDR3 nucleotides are TGTGCCAGCAGTTACCGACAGATCTACGAGCAGTACTTC. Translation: CASSYRQIYEQYF.